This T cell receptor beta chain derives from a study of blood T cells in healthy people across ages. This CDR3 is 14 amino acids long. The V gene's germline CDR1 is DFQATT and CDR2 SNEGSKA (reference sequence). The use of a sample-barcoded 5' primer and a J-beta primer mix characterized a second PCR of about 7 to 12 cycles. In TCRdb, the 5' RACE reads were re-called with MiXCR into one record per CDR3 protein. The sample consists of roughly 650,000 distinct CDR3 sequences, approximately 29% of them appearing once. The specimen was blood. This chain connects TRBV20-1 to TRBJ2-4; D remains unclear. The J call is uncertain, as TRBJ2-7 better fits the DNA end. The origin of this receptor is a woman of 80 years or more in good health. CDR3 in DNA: TGCAGTGCTCCGGCGCTCAACCAAGAATACGAGCAGTACTTC. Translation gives CSAPALNQEYEQYF.